Following are 29 T cell receptor beta chains from one sample sequenced in a study of T-cell reconstitution after alpha-beta-depleted transplantation in children. Unique molecular identifiers were used to barcode this TCRbeta library. From the PCR reads, TCRdb called clonotypes with MiXCR, one entry per CDR3 protein. The data hold about 240,000 distinct CDR3 sequences, with roughly 23% observed a single time. The material was PBMCs, obtained before TCRalphabeta/CD19-depleted stem cell transplant. Receptor source: a girl aged 2-10 years with Fanconi anemia, due to receive a stem cell transplant.

This clonotype was picked up a small number of times. A much larger clone lies a single base off, so this may be a read error. This sequence joins TRBV16 and TRBJ2-2; D is ambiguous. This CDR3 is 12 amino acids long. Germline loops: CDR1 KGHSY, CDR2 FQNENV. V was cut by 4 bases and J by 6 bases, with 6 bases left in between. CDR3 sequence (DNA): TGTGCCAGCAGCCCACGGTCCGGGGAGCTGTTTTTT. Protein sequence: CASSPRSGELFF.

CDR3 residues: CSVGGGIEANYGYTF. The CDR3 nucleotides read TGCAGCGTTGGGGGAGGTATTGAAGCTAACTATGGCTACACCTTC. V gene TRBV29-1 combines with J gene TRBJ1-2; no clear D gene. Trimming shortened V by 4 bases and J by 0 bases, and 15 bases separated the two germline ends. This CDR3 is built from 15 residues. Germline CDR1 SQVTM, CDR2 ANQGSEA.

V is TRBV29-1 and J is TRBJ2-5; D is uncertain. V lost 6 bases and J 2 bases, leaving 13 bases between the germline ends. This CDR3 is 13 amino acids long. The germline V gene encodes CDR1 SQVTM and CDR2 ANQGSEA. DNA for the CDR3: TGCAGCGTCCTCCACCCAGAACAAGAGACCCAGTACTTC. Translation gives CSVLHPEQETQYF. The full variable domain, with the rest looked up from reference TRBV29-1 and TRBJ2-5, is SAVISQKPSRDICQRGTSLTIQCQVDSQVTMMFWYRQQPGQSLTLIATANQGSEATYESGFVIDKFPISRPNLTFSTLTVSNMSPEDSSIYLCSVLHPEQETQYFGPGTRLLVL.

As DNA, the CDR3 is TGTGCCAGCAGCTCAAGGTTCCCCAGGGCCTCAGACAATGAGCAGTTCTTC. Protein: CASSSRFPRASDNEQFF. The V and J genes are TRBV7-6 and TRBJ2-1; D is perhaps TRBD1 (5 bases). V lost 4 bases, J lost 5 bases, and 21 bases lay in between. This CDR3 spans 17 amino acids. The germline gives CDR1 SGHVS, CDR2 FNYEAQ.

The gene calls are TRBV18 and TRBJ2-1; D is possibly TRBD2 (5 bases). The CDR3 has 14 amino acids. Deletions cut 6 bases from V and 4 bases from J, with 13 bases between. The germline V gene encodes CDR1 KGHSH and CDR2 LQKENI. CDR3 sequence: CASSPTREYNEQFF. The CDR3 bases are TGTGCCAGCTCCCCAACTAGAGAATACAATGAGCAGTTCTTC.

The chain combines TRBV21-1 with TRBJ2-1; the D segment call TRBD2 is taken from the table without a DNA check. TRBV21-1 represents a pseudogene. The CDR3 is made up of 19 amino acids. The CDR3 loop is CASSIPGTSGRGTSDEQFF. DNA for the CDR3: TGTGCCAGCAGCATCCCCGGGACTAGCGGGAGGGGAACAAGCGATGAGCAGTTCTTC.

This clonotype came up many times. The J gene is TRBJ2-7, the V gene TRBV12-3 or TRBV12-4; tentative D call: TRBD2 (5 bases). V lost 3 bases and J 3 bases, leaving 18 bases between the germline ends. This CDR3 is built from 16 residues. The CDR3 sequence is CASSFLARTGFYEQYF. CDR3 bases: TGTGCCAGCAGTTTCCTGGCGAGGACGGGGTTCTACGAGCAGTACTTC.

This clonotype was counted ten times or more. The V and J genes are TRBV3-1 and TRBJ1-5, with D perhaps TRBD1 (5 bases). The V gene lost 0 bases and the J gene lost 11 bases, with 17 bases spanning the gap. The CDR3 is made up of 15 amino acids. The V gene's germline CDR1 is LGHDT and CDR2 YNNKEL (reference sequence). The CDR3 coding sequence is TGTGCCAGCAGCCAAGATTGGGGGGGTGTTGTGTCCCAGCATTTT. Protein product: CASSQDWGGVVSQHF.

V usage is TRBV5-1 and J usage is TRBJ2-4, with 11 bases lining up with TRBD1. Losses at the gene ends were 4 bases for V and 5 bases for J; bases not matched to a gene: 5. Germline CDR1 reads SGHRS; CDR2 reads YFSETQ. The CDR3 extends over 15 amino acids. Written as DNA, the CDR3 is TGCGCCAGCAGCAGCCGGACAGGGGGCCAAAACATTCAGTACTTC. Translated: CASSSRTGGQNIQYF.

This clonotype was observed a handful of times. This sequence joins TRBV20-1 and TRBJ2-5, with D uncertain. The CDR3 has 14 residues. Germline CDR1 DFQATT, CDR2 SNEGSKA (reference sequence). V gave up 6 bases and J gave up 1 base, with 15 bases separating them. The CDR3 spells CSATDRTVQETQYF. The CDR3 nucleotides read TGCAGTGCGACGGATAGGACGGTCCAAGAGACCCAGTACTTC.

The rearrangement links TRBV12-3 or TRBV12-4 to TRBJ2-7; D is undetermined. Trimming stripped 6 bases from V and 6 bases from J, with 15 bases between. The CDR3 has 13 residues. Here the CDR3 reads CASSRSLRPEQYF. DNA for the CDR3: TGTGCCAGCAGCCGCTCACTTCGCCCCGAGCAGTACTTC.

This clonotype was seen only a few times. The chain couples TRBV5-1 to TRBJ2-3; no firm D call. Trimming removed 3 bases from V and 2 bases from J, with 13 bases in between. This CDR3 is built from 15 residues. Germline V lookup: CDR1 SGHRS, CDR2 YFSETQ. The CDR3 DNA follows: TGCGCCAGCAGCTATTCGAATGGGTTCACAGATACGCAGTATTTT. Protein product: CASSYSNGFTDTQYF.

This clonotype was counted many times. The chain links TRBV6-5 to TRBJ1-2; 8 bases fit TRBD1. With V trimmed by 5 bases and J by 7 bases, 15 bases remained unmatched. The CDR3 has 16 residues. Germline assignment: CDR1 MNHEY and CDR2 SVGAGI. The DNA for the CDR3 is TGTGCCAGCAGTCCCCGACAGGGGTTGACGTCTCTTGGCTACACCTTC. Protein: CASSPRQGLTSLGYTF.

This clonotype was detected ten times or more. The gene calls are TRBV10-3 and TRBJ2-2; 8 bases line up with TRBD2. Unmatched junction bases numbered 7, after V lost 6 bases and J lost 1 base. The CDR3 consists of 16 residues. Germline CDR1 ENHRY, CDR2 SYGVKD. The CDR3 region is CAIRSAGAVNTGELFF. The CDR3 DNA reads as TGTGCCATCAGGTCAGCGGGAGCGGTGAACACCGGGGAGCTGTTTTTT.

This clonotype was picked up many times. The CDR3 nucleotides read TGTGCCATCAGTGACCGAGCGGGGTCGGTCTACAATGAGCAGTTCTTC. Encoded protein: CAISDRAGSVYNEQFF. The chain uses TRBV10-3 and TRBJ2-1; 7 nucleotides match TRBD2. With V trimmed by 3 bases and J by 3 bases, 8 bases remained unmatched. This CDR3 has 16 amino acids. Germline-derived CDR1 and CDR2 are ENHRY and SYGVKD.

The sample holds a few counts of this clonotype. V and J are TRBV29-1 and TRBJ2-1, with 10 bases identical to TRBD1. CDR3 length equals 14 residues. Losses at the gene ends were 7 bases for V and 5 bases for J; bases not matched to a gene: 8. Germline V gives CDR1 SQVTM, CDR2 ANQGSEA. The CDR3 reads CSGGTGEMDNEQFF. CDR3 nucleotide sequence: TGCAGCGGGGGGACAGGGGAGATGGACAATGAGCAGTTCTTC.

This clonotype was seen at least ten times. The chain uses TRBV12-3 or TRBV12-4 and TRBJ2-1, with 7 bases lining up with TRBD1. The CDR3 extends over 14 amino acids. V trimming: 7 bases; J trimming: 4 bases; junction bases outside the gene matches: 7. CDR3 sequence reads: CASILGTEYNEQFF. For the CDR3, the DNA is TGTGCCAGCATCCTCGGGACAGAATACAATGAGCAGTTCTTC.

V gene TRBV20-1 combines with J gene TRBJ2-5; D gene uncertain. The CDR3 spans 12 residues. V was pared by 2 bases and J by 4 bases, with 8 bases between. Germline CDR1 DFQATT, CDR2 SNEGSKA (reference sequence). Here the CDR3 reads CSARIAGETQYF. CDR3 nucleotide sequence: TGCAGTGCTAGAATAGCAGGAGAGACCCAGTACTTC.

This clonotype was counted ten times or more. V and J are TRBV10-3 and TRBJ1-1; no clear D. The germline V gene has CDR1 ENHRY and CDR2 SYGVKD. V was pared by 0 bases and J by 4 bases, with 6 bases between. CDR3 length equals 13 residues. In DNA, the CDR3 is TGTGCCATCAGTGAGTCGAAGGGCACTGAAGCTTTCTTT. Translation: CAISESKGTEAFF.

In this sample, this clonotype turned up a few times. CDR3 bases: TGCAGCGTTAACCGGGGGGGAAGGGGGGGCTCCTCCTACAATGAGCAGTTCTTC. Protein: CSVNRGGRGGSSYNEQFF. The chain couples TRBV29-1 to TRBJ2-1; TRBD2 agrees at 8 bases. This CDR3 has 18 residues. Germline lookup yields CDR1 SQVTM and CDR2 ANQGSEA. V was pared by 5 bases and J by 0 bases, with 15 bases of the junction left unmatched.

Only a few counts were recorded for this clonotype. This chain uses TRBV12-3 or TRBV12-4 with TRBJ2-7, with TRBD2 as a possible D gene (5 bases). V gave up 1 base and J gave up 4 bases, with 14 bases separating them. The CDR3 covers 15 residues. The CDR3 DNA reads TGTGCCAGCAGTTTAGGGCTAGCTCGGGATTACGAGCAGTACTTC. Translated, it gives CASSLGLARDYEQYF.

This clonotype has only a few counts. The chain carries TRBV28 and TRBJ2-7; the match to TRBD2 covers 9 bases. The germline V gene has CDR1 MDHEN and CDR2 SYDVKM. The CDR3 totals 15 residues. The V gene end was trimmed by 5 bases and the J gene end by 1 base; junction bases not matched to a gene: 6. In DNA, the CDR3 is TGTGCCAGCAGTCCTAGCGGGGAAAGGTCCTACGAGCAGTACTTC. This gives the protein CASSPSGERSYEQYF.

The chain couples TRBV18 to TRBJ2-7; D not certain. There are 13 residues in the CDR3. V lost 3 bases, J lost 0 bases, and 6 bases lay in between. Per germline, CDR1 KGHSH and CDR2 LQKENI. CDR3 coding DNA: TGTGCCAGCTCACCGCAACACTCCTACGAGCAGTACTTC. It encodes CASSPQHSYEQYF.

The chain uses TRBV6-1 and TRBJ2-6, with a possible D match to TRBD2 (6 bases). Germline loops: CDR1 MNHNS, CDR2 SASEGT. V lost 6 bases and J lost 0, with 21 bases in between. The CDR3 has 19 residues. CDR3 nucleotide sequence: TGTGCCAGCAGCCCTCGGGACTCCATCGCTGGCTCTGGGGCCAACGTCCTGACTTTC. Protein sequence: CASSPRDSIAGSGANVLTF.

The chain carries TRBV29-1 and TRBJ2-3, with TRBD2 matching over 11 bases. Germline lookup yields CDR1 SQVTM and CDR2 ANQGSEA. CDR3 length: 14 residues. The J segment lost 2 bases and the V segment lost 8 bases, leaving 6 bases of the junction unmatched. CDR3 bases: TGCAGCTCTAGCGGGAGGCCATTCACAGATACGCAGTATTTT. Translating it yields CSSSGRPFTDTQYF.

This clonotype occurred many times. This chain joins TRBV6-2 or TRBV6-3 and TRBJ2-2; 9 bases map to TRBD2. CDR3 length equals 15 residues. V gave up 2 bases and J gave up 6 bases; unmatched junction bases: 4. The V gene's germline CDR1 is MNHEY and CDR2 SVGEGT. The CDR3 bases are TGTGCCAGCAGTTACGAGCGGGAGGCTCCCGGGGAGCTGTTTTTT. It yields the protein CASSYEREAPGELFF.

V gene TRBV12-3 or TRBV12-4 combines with J gene TRBJ2-1, with 8 bases aligning to TRBD2. The CDR3 is made up of 16 amino acids. With 7 bases clipped from V and 5 bases from J, the junction kept 13 bases outside the gene matches. Here the CDR3 reads CASTIPPSGGHNEQFF. The CDR3 bases are TGTGCCAGCACCATCCCCCCCAGCGGGGGCCACAATGAGCAGTTCTTC.

This clonotype turned up a few times. The CDR3 nucleotides are TGTGCCAGCAGCGTTGGGGGGAAAGAGACCCAGTACTTC. Protein sequence: CASSVGGKETQYF. The chain joins TRBV9 to TRBJ2-5, with D possibly matching TRBD2 (6 bases). The CDR3 is 13 residues long. The V end was cut by 2 bases, the J end by 3 bases, with 8 bases between. The V gene's germline CDR1 is SGDLS and CDR2 YYNGEE.

This clonotype has more than one count but fewer than ten. The CDR3 region has the DNA TGTGCCATCAGTGAGACAATTTACGAGCAGTACTTC. This gives the protein CAISETIYEQYF. The chain joins TRBV10-3 to TRBJ2-7; no firm D call. CDR3 length: 12 residues. V lost 2 bases to trimming and J lost 4 bases, with 6 bases between them. Germline-derived CDR1 and CDR2 are ENHRY and SYGVKD.